Listed here are 27 T cell receptor beta chains from one sample, sequenced in a study of T-cell reconstitution after alpha-beta-depleted transplantation in children. Preparation of the TCRbeta library was carried out with unique molecular identifiers. MiXCR, run by TCRdb on the PCR reads, gives a single entry per CDR3 protein. The sample comprises about 27,000 distinct CDR3 sequences, roughly 19% of which are singletons, and roughly 37% rests with the top ten. Sequenced material: PBMCs, mostly from graft donor cells, taken 60 days after TCRalphabeta/CD19-depleted stem cell transplant. The receptor source for this set is a male patient between 2 and 9 years old who had a stem cell transplant for acute lymphoblastic leukemia, so the T cells may come from the graft donor.

V usage is TRBV7-6 and J usage is TRBJ2-2; TRBD2 aligns across 7 bases. Germline loops: CDR1 SGHVS, CDR2 FNYEAQ. The CDR3 runs 16 residues. The junction had 3 bases not matched to a gene; V was cut back by 0 bases and J by 2 bases. The CDR3 sequence is CASSLARLANTGELFF. For the CDR3, the DNA is TGTGCCAGCAGCTTAGCGCGACTAGCCAACACCGGGGAGCTGTTTTTT.

This clonotype showed up just a few times. The genes are TRBV28 and TRBJ1-2; TRBD1 agrees at 10 bases. V trimming: 9 bases; J trimming: 5 bases; junction bases outside the gene matches: 9. Germline V gene sequence: CDR1 MDHEN, CDR2 SYDVKM. The CDR3 is 14 residues long. The DNA of the CDR3 is TGTGCCAGTATGGGACCGGGACAGGGGTATGGCTACACCTTC. Protein product: CASMGPGQGYGYTF.

The chain is built from TRBV6-2 or TRBV6-3 and TRBJ2-5; D is undetermined. CDR3 length: 10 amino acids. Trimming removed 8 bases from V and 5 bases from J, with 6 bases in between. Germline V gene data show CDR1 as MNHEY and CDR2 as SVGEGT. The CDR3 loop is CASRQETQYF. The CDR3 DNA is TGTGCCAGCCGCCAGGAGACCCAGTACTTC.

This clonotype was detected ten times or more. The chain combines TRBV12-3 or TRBV12-4 with TRBJ1-6; weak D call: TRBD1 (5 bases). Trimming left V 7 bases short and J 13 bases short, with 20 bases between. The CDR3 runs to 14 residues. In nucleotides, the CDR3 is TGTGCCAGCACCGACTCGGGACCCGGTTTTCCCCTCCACTTT. Translated, it gives CASTDSGPGFPLHF.

This clonotype was counted ten times or more. The chain couples TRBV7-9 to TRBJ2-7; TRBD1 aligns across 7 bases. CDR3 size: 13 residues. Germline V lookup: CDR1 SEHNR, CDR2 FQNEAQ (reference sequence). Unmatched junction bases numbered 7, after V lost 5 bases and J lost 6 bases. The CDR3 DNA follows: TGTGCCAGCAGCCCAGGACAGGTCTCCGAGCAGTACTTC. Translation gives CASSPGQVSEQYF.

V and J are TRBV12-3 or TRBV12-4 and TRBJ1-4; possible D gene TRBD1, 6 bases. The CDR3 length is 15 residues. Trimming shortened V by 3 bases and J by 7 bases, and 15 bases separated the two germline ends. The DNA for the CDR3 is TGTGCCAGCAGTTTGGTCCTGGGGGGCAGTGAAAAACTGTTTTTT. Translation gives CASSLVLGGSEKLFF.

The chain couples TRBV7-6 to TRBJ1-2; 8 bases fit TRBD1. V lost 3 bases and J lost 8; bases outside the gene matches: 5. Looked up from germline, CDR1 is SGHVS and CDR2 is FNYEAQ. The CDR3 spans 13 residues. CDR3 nucleotides: TGTGCCAGCAGCTTCAGGGGGCCAGAAGGCTACACCTTC. The encoded protein is CASSFRGPEGYTF.

This clonotype was observed a handful of times. For the CDR3, the DNA is TGTGCCACCAGCAGGGAGCGGGACCCCTCCTACGAGCAGTACTTC. Protein product: CATSRERDPSYEQYF. The chain links TRBV15 to TRBJ2-7; 7 bases align to TRBD2. The CDR3 loop spans 15 amino acids. In germline, CDR1 is LNHNV, CDR2 YYDKDF (reference sequence). With 3 bases clipped from V and 0 bases from J, the junction kept 5 bases outside the gene matches.

The chain is built from TRBV9 and TRBJ1-1; D is uncertain. This CDR3 is 14 amino acids long. V gave up 0 bases and J gave up 4 bases, with 10 bases separating them. CDR1 and CDR2 from the germline V gene are SGDLS and YYNGEE. This chain's CDR3 is CASSVAWGGTEAFF. DNA for the CDR3: TGTGCCAGCAGCGTAGCTTGGGGAGGCACTGAAGCTTTCTTT.

CDR3 bases: TGTGCCAGCAGCTTATTTTCTGGAAACACCATATATTTT. Translating gives CASSLFSGNTIYF. This chain connects TRBV7-6 to TRBJ1-3, with D unresolved. V lost 2 bases and J lost 1, with 3 bases in between. CDR1 is SGHVS and CDR2 is FNYEAQ in the germline V gene. CDR3 size: 13 residues.

This clonotype was recorded only once. The chain is built from TRBV11-3 and TRBJ2-1; D possibly corresponds to TRBD1 (6 bases). This CDR3 is 16 amino acids long. The germline V gene encodes CDR1 SGHNT and CDR2 YENEEA. The V and J ends lost 4 bases and 4 bases respectively, with 17 bases between them. For the CDR3, the DNA is TGTGCCAGCAGCTCTAACAGGGTCGGGATATACAATGAGCAGTTCTTC. This sequence encodes CASSSNRVGIYNEQFF.

V is TRBV3-1 and J is TRBJ2-7; TRBD1 or TRBD2 may be the D gene (5 bases each). The germline V and J ends were trimmed by 1 base and 7 bases, with 20 bases remaining between them. Germline V gives CDR1 LGHDT, CDR2 YNNKEL (reference sequence). The CDR3 runs 16 residues. The CDR3 loop is CASSQGLGVVSGEQYF. DNA of the CDR3: TGTGCCAGCAGCCAAGGATTAGGGGTGGTATCGGGAGAGCAGTACTTC.

As to this clonotype: A clone one base away is much larger, so this may be a read error. The gene calls are TRBV5-6 and TRBJ1-1; the D is unclear. Germline V gene lookup returns CDR1 SGHDT and CDR2 YYEEEE. This CDR3 region has 13 residues. CDR3 protein: CARSSGKNTEAFF. The CDR3 nucleotides read TGTGCCAGGAGCTCTGGGAAGAACACTGAAGCTTTCTTT.

The rearrangement links TRBV19 to TRBJ2-1, with TRBD2 matching 8 bases. This CDR3 has 13 residues. The V segment lost 5 bases and the J segment 9 bases; nucleotides outside the gene matches: 6. The germline CDR1 and CDR2 sequences are LNHDA and SQIVND (reference sequence). CDR3 DNA: TGTGCCAGTAGTCTCGGCCGGGGGGGTGAGCAGTTCTTC. The encoded protein is CASSLGRGGEQFF. Drawing the rest from reference TRBV19 and TRBJ2-1, the complete variable domain is DGGITQSPKYLFRKEGQNVTLSCEQNLNHDAMYWYRQDPGQGLRLIYYSQIVNDFQKGDIAEGYSVSREKKESFPLTVTSAQKNPTAFYLCASSLGRGGEQFFGPGTRLTVL.

This clonotype is labeled medium-sized. This rearrangement joins TRBV15 to TRBJ2-2; 7 nucleotides align to TRBD2. J gave up 4 bases and V 6 bases, and 14 bases lay outside the gene matches. The CDR3 runs 17 residues. The germline V gene encodes CDR1 LNHNV and CDR2 YYDKDF (reference sequence). CDR3 amino acids: CATRLTPGGVFTGELFF. CDR3 coding DNA: TGTGCCACCAGGTTAACGCCGGGGGGAGTGTTCACCGGGGAGCTGTTTTTT.

The CDR3 loop reads CATSVLDQPQHF. CDR3 DNA sequence: TGTGCCACCAGTGTACTAGATCAGCCCCAGCATTTT. The chain has TRBV24-1 and TRBJ1-5, with D hard to call. Trimming took 5 bases from V and 5 from J, leaving 6 bases between them. CDR1 and CDR2 from the germline V gene are KGHDR and SFDVKD. The CDR3 runs 12 residues.

This clonotype occurred many times. The genes are TRBV12-3 or TRBV12-4 and TRBJ2-7, with TRBD1 matching over 7 bases. Trimming cost V 2 bases and J 3 bases; bases outside gene matches: 4. The CDR3 totals 14 residues. The CDR3 bases are TGTGCCAGCAGTTTAAACGGACAGGACTACGAGCAGTACTTC. Its translation: CASSLNGQDYEQYF.

This clonotype has more than one count but fewer than ten. V usage is TRBV4-3 and J usage is TRBJ1-3, with D unclear. CDR1 is LGHNA, CDR2 YSLEER, per germline. The CDR3 runs to 15 residues. The V and J ends lost 0 bases and 0 bases respectively, with 6 bases between them. CDR3 coding DNA: TGCGCCAGCAGCCAAGACGGATCCTCTGGAAACACCATATATTTT. The encoded protein is CASSQDGSSGNTIYF.

This clonotype was recorded at least ten times. The gene calls are TRBV9 and TRBJ2-2; 7 bases are a match to TRBD1. This CDR3 spans 15 amino acids. CDR1 is SGDLS, CDR2 YYNGEE, per germline. J lost 2 bases, V lost 4 bases, and 5 bases had no gene match. The CDR3 nucleotides read TGTGCCAGCAGCACCCGGACAGGTAACACCGGGGAGCTGTTTTTT. This sequence encodes CASSTRTGNTGELFF.

This clonotype has more than one count but fewer than ten. CDR3 in amino acids: CAASKFRQGGTEAFF. CDR3 coding DNA: TGTGCCGCATCAAAGTTCAGACAGGGCGGCACTGAAGCTTTCTTT. The genes are TRBV28 and TRBJ1-1; 7 bases match TRBD1. V lost 11 bases and J lost 4; bases outside the gene matches: 16. The CDR3 spans 15 residues. From germline, CDR1 is MDHEN and CDR2 SYDVKM.

This chain uses TRBV7-9 with TRBJ2-2; 14 bases are shared with TRBD2. Germline V gene data show CDR1 as SEHNR and CDR2 as FQNEAQ (reference sequence). There are 17 residues in the CDR3. V gave up 6 bases and J gave up 0 bases; unmatched junction bases: 3. DNA for the CDR3: TGTGCCAGCAGGGGGACTAGCGGGGGCGCGAACACCGGGGAGCTGTTTTTT. It is translated as CASRGTSGGANTGELFF.

This clonotype came up a few times. The V gene is TRBV2, the J gene TRBJ2-1; 11 nucleotides line up with TRBD2. CDR1 SNHLY and CDR2 FYNNEI come from the germline V gene. Trimming removed 6 bases from V and 10 bases from J; junction bases left unmatched: 5. The length of the CDR3 is 13 residues. CDR3 amino acids: CASRDSGGDEQFF. CDR3 coding DNA: TGTGCCAGCAGAGATAGCGGGGGGGACGAGCAGTTCTTC.

The chain links TRBV6-1 to TRBJ2-7; D gene uncertain. CDR3 length: 15 residues. V gave up 4 bases and J gave up 0 bases, with 13 bases separating them. Germline CDR1 and CDR2: MNHNS and SASEGT. Here the CDR3 reads CASSAFTEGSYEQYF. DNA of the CDR3: TGTGCCAGCAGTGCCTTCACCGAAGGCTCCTACGAGCAGTACTTC.

In this sample, this clonotype turned up many times. This chain uses TRBV18 with TRBJ2-1; D possibly corresponds to TRBD1 (5 bases). V was cut by 3 bases and J by 3 bases, with 15 bases left in between. CDR3 length: 16 amino acids. The germline CDR1 and CDR2 sequences are KGHSH and LQKENI. As DNA, the CDR3 is TGTGCCAGCTCACCTACTCAGGGTTTTGGCTACAATGAGCAGTTCTTC. Its protein product is CASSPTQGFGYNEQFF.

In its sample, this clonotype was seen a few times. The chain is built from TRBV6-1 and TRBJ2-7, with TRBD2 identical over 7 bases. V lost 6 bases to trimming and J lost 0 bases; unmatched junction nucleotides: 5. The germline V gene has CDR1 MNHNS and CDR2 SASEGT. This CDR3 has 14 residues. This CDR3 reads CASRGTTDSYEQYF. CDR3 nucleotide sequence: TGTGCCAGCAGAGGGACTACCGACTCCTACGAGCAGTACTTC.

This clonotype was seen many times. V gene TRBV29-1 combines with J gene TRBJ1-5; 8 bases line up with TRBD1. V lost 6 bases and J lost 5; bases outside the gene matches: 6. The CDR3 is 13 residues long. The germline gives CDR1 SQVTM, CDR2 ANQGSEA. This CDR3 reads CSVSATGDQPQHF. The DNA of the CDR3 is TGCAGCGTCTCAGCGACAGGGGATCAGCCCCAGCATTTT.

In its sample, this clonotype was seen many times. This rearrangement joins TRBV7-2 to TRBJ1-2, with D hard to call. V lost 0 bases and J lost 7, with 9 bases in between. Germline assignment: CDR1 SGHTA and CDR2 FQGNSA. This CDR3 contains 13 residues. CDR3 region: CASSLAAGTGYTF. The DNA of the CDR3 is TGTGCCAGCAGCTTAGCGGCCGGCACTGGCTACACCTTC.